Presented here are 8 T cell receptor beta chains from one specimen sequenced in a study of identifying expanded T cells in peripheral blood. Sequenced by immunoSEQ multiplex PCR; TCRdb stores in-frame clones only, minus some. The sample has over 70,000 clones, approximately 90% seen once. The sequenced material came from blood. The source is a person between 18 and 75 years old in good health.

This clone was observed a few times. The CDR3 reads CASSPRQGEETQYF. CDR3 nucleotide sequence: TGTGCCAGCTCACCAAGGCAGGGGGAAGAGACCCAGTACTTC. The rearrangement joins TRBV18 to TRBJ2-5; the match to TRBD1 covers 7 bases. V gave up 2 bases and J gave up 3 bases; unmatched junction bases: 3. The CDR3 extends over 14 amino acids. Germline CDR1 and CDR2: KGHSH and LQKENI.

The chain's CDR3 is CASSVGQGANTEAFF. The CDR3 nucleotides read TGTGCCAGCAGCGTCGGACAGGGGGCGAACACTGAAGCTTTCTTT. The rearrangement joins TRBV9 to TRBJ1-1, with 11 bases identical to TRBD1. The CDR3 is 15 amino acids. CDR1 and CDR2 from the germline V gene are SGDLS and YYNGEE. With 2 bases clipped from V and 1 base from J, the junction kept 1 base outside the gene matches.

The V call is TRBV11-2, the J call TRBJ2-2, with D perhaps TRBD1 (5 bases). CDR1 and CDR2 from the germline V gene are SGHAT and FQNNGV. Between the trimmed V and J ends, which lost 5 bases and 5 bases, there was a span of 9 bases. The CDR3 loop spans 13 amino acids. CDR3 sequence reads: CASSAQGTGELFF. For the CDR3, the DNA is TGTGCCAGCAGCGCTCAGGGAACCGGGGAGCTGTTTTTT.

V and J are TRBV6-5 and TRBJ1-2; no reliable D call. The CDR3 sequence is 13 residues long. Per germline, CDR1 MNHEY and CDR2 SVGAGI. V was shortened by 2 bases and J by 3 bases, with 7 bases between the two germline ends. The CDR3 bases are TGTGCCAGCAGTTACCGTACAGACTATGGCTACACCTTC. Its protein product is CASSYRTDYGYTF.

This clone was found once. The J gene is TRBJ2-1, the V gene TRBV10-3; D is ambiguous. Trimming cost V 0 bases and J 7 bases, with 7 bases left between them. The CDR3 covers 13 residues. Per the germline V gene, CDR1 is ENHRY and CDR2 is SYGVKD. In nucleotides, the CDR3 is TGTGCCATCAGTGAGTCAGGTGGAAATGAGCAGTTCTTC. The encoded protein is CAISESGGNEQFF.

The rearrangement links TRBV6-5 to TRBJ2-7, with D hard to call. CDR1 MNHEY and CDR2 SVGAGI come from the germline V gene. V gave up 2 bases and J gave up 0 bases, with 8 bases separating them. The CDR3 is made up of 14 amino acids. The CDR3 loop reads CASSYGSLSYEQYF. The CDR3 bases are TGTGCCAGCAGTTACGGCTCTCTCTCCTACGAGCAGTACTTC.

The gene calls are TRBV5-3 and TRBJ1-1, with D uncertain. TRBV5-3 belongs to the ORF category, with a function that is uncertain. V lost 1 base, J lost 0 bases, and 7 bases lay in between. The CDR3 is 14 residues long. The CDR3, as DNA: TGTGCCAGAAGCTTGCTCGGGTTGAACACTGAAGCTTTCTTT. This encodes CARSLLGLNTEAFF.

The CDR3 sequence: CASTSSGAGGTGELFF. The CDR3 DNA follows: TGTGCCAGTACCTCTAGCGGGGCTGGGGGCACCGGGGAGCTGTTTTTT. This chain uses TRBV19 with TRBJ2-2; TRBD2 agrees at 9 bases. CDR1 and CDR2 from the germline V gene are LNHDA and SQIVND (reference sequence). The CDR3 length is 16 residues. J gave up 4 bases and V 7 bases, and 10 bases lay outside the gene matches.